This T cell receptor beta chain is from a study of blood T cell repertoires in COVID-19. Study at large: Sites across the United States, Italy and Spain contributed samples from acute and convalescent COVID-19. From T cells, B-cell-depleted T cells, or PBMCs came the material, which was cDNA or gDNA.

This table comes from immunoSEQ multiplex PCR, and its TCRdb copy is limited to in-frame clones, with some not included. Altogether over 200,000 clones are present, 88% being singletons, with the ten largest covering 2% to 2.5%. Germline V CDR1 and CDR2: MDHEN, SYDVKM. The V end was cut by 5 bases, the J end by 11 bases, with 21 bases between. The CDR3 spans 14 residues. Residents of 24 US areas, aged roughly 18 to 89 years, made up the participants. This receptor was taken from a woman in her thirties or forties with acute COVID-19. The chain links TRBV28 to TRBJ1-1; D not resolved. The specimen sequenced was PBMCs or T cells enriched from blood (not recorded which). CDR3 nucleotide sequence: TGTGCCAGCAGTCCTCAATCAGGATGGTGGTATGCTTTCTTT. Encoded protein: CASSPQSGWWYAFF.